Listed below are T cell receptor beta chains from one sample, sequenced in a study of blood T cell repertoires in COVID-19. TCRdb keeps only in-frame clones here, not all; method: immunoSEQ multiplex PCR. The sample holds roughly 250,000 clones, around 83% seen once. What was sequenced was peripheral blood. The receptors were sampled from a woman of 80 years or more with acute or convalescent COVID-19. Each CDR3 is given with its conserved first and last residue. The order of the fields is V gene, CDR3 protein.

v_gene: TRBV12-3/TRBV12-4; CDR3aa: CASRKGDQPQHF
v_gene: TRBV5-1; CDR3aa: CASSPLASTDTQYF
v_gene: TRBV3-1/TRBV3-2; CDR3aa: CASSPPRGPGSGETQYF
v_gene: TRBV18; CDR3aa: CASSQDRVGNQPQHF
v_gene: TRBV5-1; CDR3aa: CASSLGTANTGELFF
v_gene: TRBV5-1; CDR3aa: CASSLSAGRAGELFF
v_gene: TRBV5-4; CDR3aa: CASTQGTIGANVLTF
v_gene: TRBV7-2; CDR3aa: CASSHRRGDGGYTF
v_gene: TRBV5-1; CDR3aa: CASSLRSRNEQFF
v_gene: TRBV3-1/TRBV3-2; CDR3aa: CASSHGQGSSYNSPLHF
v_gene: TRBV19; CDR3aa: CASRGGETQYF
v_gene: TRBV3-1/TRBV3-2; CDR3aa: CASSQQGNAGNTIYF
v_gene: TRBV19; CDR3aa: CASSPQGNYGYTF
v_gene: TRBV9; CDR3aa: CASSVGAVNYGYTF
v_gene: TRBV29-1; CDR3aa: CSVEGLDRVSAFF
v_gene: TRBV19; CDR3aa: CASSIGQNSNQPQHF
v_gene: TRBV18; CDR3aa: CASSPGQGAYEQYF